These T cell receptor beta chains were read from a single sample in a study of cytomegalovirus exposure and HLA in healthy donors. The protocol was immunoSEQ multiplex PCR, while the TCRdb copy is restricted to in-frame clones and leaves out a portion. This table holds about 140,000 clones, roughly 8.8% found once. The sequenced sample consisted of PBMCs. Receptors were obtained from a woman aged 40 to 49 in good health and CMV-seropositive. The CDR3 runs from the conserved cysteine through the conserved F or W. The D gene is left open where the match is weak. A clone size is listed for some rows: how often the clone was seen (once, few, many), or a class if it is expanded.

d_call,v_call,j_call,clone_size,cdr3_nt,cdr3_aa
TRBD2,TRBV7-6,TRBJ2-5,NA,TGTGCCAGCAGCTTAACTAGCGGGGGAGTCCAAGAGACCCAGTACTTC,CASSLTSGGVQETQYF
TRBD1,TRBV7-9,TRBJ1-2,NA,TGTGCCAGCAGCTCGGGACAGAACTATGGCTACACCTTC,CASSSGQNYGYTF
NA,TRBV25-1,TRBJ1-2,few,TGTGCCAGCAGTCGAACTGGGAGGAACTATGGCTACACCTTC,CASSRTGRNYGYTF
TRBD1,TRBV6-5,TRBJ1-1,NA,TGTGCCAGCAGTTACGAGGGGGCGGGGAACACTGAAGCTTTCTTT,CASSYEGAGNTEAFF
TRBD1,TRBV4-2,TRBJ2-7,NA,TGTGCCAGCAGCCAAGGAAGGGGGCTTACCTACGAGCAGTACTTC,CASSQGRGLTYEQYF
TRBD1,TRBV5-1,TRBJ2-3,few,TGCGCCAGCAGCTTGGGGGACACGAACAGGGGTACGCAGTATTTT,CASSLGDTNRGTQYF
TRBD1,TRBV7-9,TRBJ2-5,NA,TGTGCCAGCAGCCAGACAACAGGGGACCAAGAGACCCAGTACTTC,CASSQTTGDQETQYF
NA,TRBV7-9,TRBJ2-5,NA,TGTGCCAGCAGCTATCCCAGGGGAACACAAGAGACCCAGTACTTC,CASSYPRGTQETQYF
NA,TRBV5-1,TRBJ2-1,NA,TGCGCCAGCAGCTCACTGTCAGGGCCGAATGAGCAGTTCTTC,CASSSLSGPNEQFF
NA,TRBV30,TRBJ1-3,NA,TGTGCCTGGAGCGTTCCCCTTTCTGGAAACACCATATATTTT,CAWSVPLSGNTIYF
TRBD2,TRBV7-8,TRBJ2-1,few,TGTGCCAGCAGCTCCAGTGGGACTAGCGGGGGTGCTTACAATGAGCAGTTCTTC,CASSSSGTSGGAYNEQFF
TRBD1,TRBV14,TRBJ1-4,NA,TGTGCCAGCAGCCAAGGACAGGGAAGAGAAAAACTGTTTTTT,CASSQGQGREKLFF
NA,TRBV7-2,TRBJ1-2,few,TGTGCCAGCAGCGCGGGAGCAGGGTTCTATGGCTACACCTTC,CASSAGAGFYGYTF
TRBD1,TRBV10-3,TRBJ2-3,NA,TGTGCCATCAGTGAGCACCCACAGGGGGCTAGCACAGATACGCAGTATTTT,CAISEHPQGASTDTQYF
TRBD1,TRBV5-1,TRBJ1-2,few,TGCGCCAGCAGCCCGGACAGGGGGAATGGCTACACCTTC,CASSPDRGNGYTF
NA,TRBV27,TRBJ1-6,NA,TGTGTCAGCACCCTACGGCGGCCAGGGTCTATCAATTCACCCCTCCACTTT,CVSTLRRPGSINSPLHF
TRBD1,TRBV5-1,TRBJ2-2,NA,TGCGCCAGCAGCGGACAGGGACAGAACACCGGGGAGCTGTTTTTT,CASSGQGQNTGELFF
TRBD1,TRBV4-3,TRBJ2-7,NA,TGCGCCAGCAGCCAAGAAGGTGCAGGGGGCTACGAGCAGTACTTC,CASSQEGAGGYEQYF
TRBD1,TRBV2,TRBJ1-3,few,TGTGCCAGCAGTTCTACAGGGGGTATTGGAAACACCATATATTTT,CASSSTGGIGNTIYF
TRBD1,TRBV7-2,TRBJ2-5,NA,TGTGCCAGCAGCGAAAACAGGGGAAAAGAGACCCAGTACTTC,CASSENRGKETQYF
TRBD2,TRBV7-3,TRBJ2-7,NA,TGTGCCAGCAGCTCATTGACTAGCGGGGGGGCCTACGAGCAGTACTTC,CASSSLTSGGAYEQYF
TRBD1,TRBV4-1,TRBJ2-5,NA,TGCGCCAGCAGCCAAGTGGTAGGGGGCGTAGAGACCCAGTACTTC,CASSQVVGGVETQYF
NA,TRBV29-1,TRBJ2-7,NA,TGCAGCGTTGGGACAGCGAGCGACGAGCAGTACTTC,CSVGTASDEQYF
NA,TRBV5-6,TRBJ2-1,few,TGTGCCAGCAGCTTGGGAGAGAGTGAGCAGTTCTTC,CASSLGESEQFF
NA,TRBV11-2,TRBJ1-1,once,TGTGCCAGCAGCTTTCAGGGGATGAACACTGAAGCTTTCTTT,CASSFQGMNTEAFF
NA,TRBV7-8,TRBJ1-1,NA,TGTGCCAGCAGCACTCATACTACAGGGAACACTGAAGCTTTCTTT,CASSTHTTGNTEAFF
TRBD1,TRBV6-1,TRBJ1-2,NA,TGTGCCAGCAGTGACGGACAGGGCGTCTGGGATGGCTACACCTTC,CASSDGQGVWDGYTF
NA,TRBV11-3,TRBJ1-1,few,TGTGCCAGCAGCACCCGCGATGGGCAGAACACTGAAGCTTTCTTT,CASSTRDGQNTEAFF
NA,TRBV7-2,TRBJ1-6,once,TGTGCCAGCAGCTTACTAACAGGCCATTCACCCCTCCACTTT,CASSLLTGHSPLHF
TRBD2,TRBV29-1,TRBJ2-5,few,TGCAGCGTTGAGGGACTAGCGGGCCAAGAGACCCAGTACTTC,CSVEGLAGQETQYF
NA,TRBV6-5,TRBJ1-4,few,TGTGCCAGCAGATCGGACAGTGCGAAACTGTTTTTT,CASRSDSAKLFF
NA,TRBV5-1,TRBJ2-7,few,TGCGCCAGCAGCTTGGACAGCCCGACCTACGAGCAGTACTTC,CASSLDSPTYEQYF
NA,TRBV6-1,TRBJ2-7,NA,TGTGCCACCAGGGAGGCGAACTCCTACGAGCAGTACTTC,CATREANSYEQYF
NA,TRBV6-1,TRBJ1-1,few,TGTGCCAGCAGCCCACCCAGGGGAACTGAAGCTTTCTTT,CASSPPRGTEAFF
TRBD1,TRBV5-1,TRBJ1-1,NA,TGCGCCAGCAGCTTACTCGCAGGACAGGGGGCCTACACTGAAGCTTTCTTT,CASSLLAGQGAYTEAFF
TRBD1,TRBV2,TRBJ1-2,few,TGTGCCAGTGAGACAGGGGGTCCTGGTAGCTATGGCTACACCTTC,CASETGGPGSYGYTF
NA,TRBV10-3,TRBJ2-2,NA,TGTGCCATGGCCGGGGGCACCGGGGAGCTGTTTTTT,CAMAGGTGELFF
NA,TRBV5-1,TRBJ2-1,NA,TGCGCCAGCAGCTTGGCAGGGTGGAATGAGCAGTTCTTC,CASSLAGWNEQFF
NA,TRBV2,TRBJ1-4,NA,TGTGCCAGCAGTGCCGCGGGCTTTAATGAAAAACTGTTTTTT,CASSAAGFNEKLFF
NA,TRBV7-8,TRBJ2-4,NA,TGTGCCAGCAGCTTAGGAATACAGGCACAAAACATTCAGTACTTC,CASSLGIQAQNIQYF
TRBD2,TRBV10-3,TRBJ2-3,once,TGTGCCATCAGTGAGGCTAGCGGGGGGCGGGATGTGGCGCAGTATTTT,CAISEASGGRDVAQYF